The next 19 T cell receptor beta chains were all read from a single sample in a study of blood T cell repertoires in COVID-19. Clones were sequenced by immunoSEQ multiplex PCR, and TCRdb holds only the in-frame ones, with some missing. The table records roughly 500,000 clones, over 75% of them present only once. The sequencing input was PBMCs or T cells enriched from blood (not recorded which). The receptor set was obtained from a woman aged 35 to 49 who had recovered from COVID-19.

V is TRBV18 and J is TRBJ2-2; D is perhaps TRBD1 (5 bases). Germline CDR1 and CDR2: KGHSH and LQKENI. The CDR3 is 15 amino acids. V lost 3 bases and J lost 4, with 12 bases in between. In DNA form, the CDR3 reads TGTGCCAGCTCACCGCAGGGATTAAGCACCGGGGAGCTGTTTTTT. It encodes CASSPQGLSTGELFF.

The rearrangement links TRBV4-2 to TRBJ1-5; 7 bases line up with TRBD1. The CDR3 runs 14 residues. Per germline, CDR1 LGHNA and CDR2 YNFKEQ. The V segment lost 3 bases and the J segment 7 bases; nucleotides outside the gene matches: 6. For the CDR3, the DNA is TGTGCCAGCAGCCACCTCCGACAGGGACAGCCCCAGCATTTT. As protein: CASSHLRQGQPQHF.

The chain employs TRBV5-8 and TRBJ2-3; 8 bases align to TRBD1. Germline V CDR1 and CDR2: SGHTS, YDEGEE. V gave up 3 bases and J gave up 1 base; unmatched junction bases: 4. The CDR3 extends over 15 amino acids. The CDR3 spells CASSWTGKGTDTQYF. Written as DNA, the CDR3 is TGTGCCAGCAGCTGGACAGGGAAGGGCACAGATACGCAGTATTTT.

The chain combines TRBV20-1 with TRBJ2-5, with 8 bases that match TRBD1. J lost 5 bases, V lost 6 bases, and 2 bases had no gene match. Germline CDR1 DFQATT, CDR2 SNEGSKA (reference sequence). The CDR3 runs 11 residues. CDR3 in DNA: TGCAGTGCCGACAGGGGCGAGACCCAGTACTTC. It is translated as CSADRGETQYF.

The CDR3 loop is CASSDYPRSGNTIYF. The CDR3 nucleotides are TGTGCCAGCAGTGACTACCCCAGGTCTGGAAACACCATATATTTT. V usage is TRBV25-1 and J usage is TRBJ1-3; D is unresolved. This CDR3 is 15 amino acids long. From germline, CDR1 is MGHDK and CDR2 SYGVNS. Trimming removed 3 bases from V and 1 base from J, with 10 bases in between.

The chain recombines TRBV28 with TRBJ2-7; TRBD1 matches at 7 bases. The CDR3 covers 15 residues. Germline lookup yields CDR1 MDHEN and CDR2 SYDVKM. Trimming at V came to 1 base and at J to 2 bases, leaving 5 bases not matched to a gene. CDR3 residues: CASSLFGQATYEQYF. CDR3 nucleotide sequence: TGTGCCAGCAGTTTATTTGGACAGGCTACCTACGAGCAGTACTTC.

This chain joins TRBV5-1 and TRBJ2-1, with 9 bases matching TRBD2. The CDR3 covers 17 residues. J lost 8 bases, V lost 0 bases, and 12 bases had no gene match. CDR1 is SGHRS and CDR2 is YFSETQ in the germline V gene. CDR3: CASSLGLAGPTSHEQFF. DNA of the CDR3: TGCGCCAGCAGCTTGGGTCTAGCGGGACCCACCTCCCATGAGCAGTTCTTC.

The gene calls are TRBV2 and TRBJ2-1; the D gene is possibly TRBD1 (6 bases). Germline V gene lookup returns CDR1 SNHLY and CDR2 FYNNEI. Trimming removed 5 bases from V and 9 bases from J, with 14 bases in between. The CDR3 has 13 residues. The CDR3 coding sequence is TGTGCCAGCAGTATACGACAGGAAGCTGAGCAGTTCTTC. This gives the protein CASSIRQEAEQFF. Variable domain in full (rest from reference TRBV2 and TRBJ2-1): EPEVTQTPSHQVTQMGQEVILRCVPISNHLYFYWYRQILGQKVEFLVSFYNNEISEKSEIFDDQFSVERPDGSNFTLKIRSTKLEDSAMYFCASSIRQEAEQFFGPGTRLTVL.

This clone appeared once. This chain uses TRBV7-6 with TRBJ1-1, with no clear D. Germline V gene sequence: CDR1 SGHVS, CDR2 FNYEAQ. The V gene lost 5 bases and the J gene lost 0 bases, with 13 bases spanning the gap. The CDR3 is 15 residues long. DNA for the CDR3: TGTGCCAGCAGCCTGGGAGGGCCTATGAACACTGAAGCTTTCTTT. Protein: CASSLGGPMNTEAFF.

This clone was counted once. This chain connects TRBV4-3 to TRBJ2-3; possible D gene TRBD1, 6 bases. The CDR3 loop spans 14 amino acids. Trimming left V 0 bases short and J 6 bases short, with 10 bases between. Germline V CDR1 and CDR2: LGHNA, YSLEER. CDR3 sequence: CASSQDRGLDTQYF. DNA of the CDR3: TGCGCCAGCAGCCAAGACAGGGGCTTGGATACGCAGTATTTT.

The chain has TRBV29-1 and TRBJ2-5; D call uncertain. Germline V gene sequence: CDR1 SQVTM, CDR2 ANQGSEA. This CDR3 comprises 11 residues. The V end was cut by 4 bases, the J end by 4 bases, with 7 bases between. For the CDR3, the DNA is TGCAGCGTTGGTCCTAGAGAGACCCAGTACTTC. This encodes CSVGPRETQYF.

This chain joins TRBV19 and TRBJ2-5; perhaps TRBD2 as D (6 bases). The CDR3 is 15 amino acids. The germline V gene encodes CDR1 LNHDA and CDR2 SQIVND (reference sequence). V was clipped by 4 bases and J by 2 bases, with 14 bases between them. CDR3 sequence reads: CASSNISRGQETQYF. In DNA form, the CDR3 reads TGTGCCAGTAGTAATATTTCACGGGGGCAAGAGACCCAGTACTTC. The full variable domain, completed using reference TRBV19 and TRBJ2-5, is DGGITQSPKYLFRKEGQNVTLSCEQNLNHDAMYWYRQDPGQGLRLIYYSQIVNDFQKGDIAEGYSVSREKKESFPLTVTSAQKNPTAFYLCASSNISRGQETQYFGPGTRLLVL.

The rearrangement uses TRBV12-3 or TRBV12-4 and TRBJ2-3; D remains ambiguous. This CDR3 is built from 11 residues. The V end was cut by 5 bases, the J end by 5 bases, with 5 bases between. CDR3 in DNA: TGTGCCAGCAGTGTGCGAGATACGCAGTATTTT. It codes for CASSVRDTQYF.

V usage is TRBV19 and J usage is TRBJ2-2; D is uncertain. Germline V gene data show CDR1 as LNHDA and CDR2 as SQIVND (reference sequence). This CDR3 comprises 13 residues. Trimming removed 6 bases from V and 1 base from J, with 6 bases in between. The CDR3 DNA reads as TGTGCCAGTAGAAAACAGAACACCGGGGAGCTGTTTTTT. Protein: CASRKQNTGELFF. Based on the CDR3 plus reference TRBV19 and TRBJ2-2, the full variable domain is DGGITQSPKYLFRKEGQNVTLSCEQNLNHDAMYWYRQDPGQGLRLIYYSQIVNDFQKGDIAEGYSVSREKKESFPLTVTSAQKNPTAFYLCASRKQNTGELFFGEGSRLTVL.

This rearrangement joins TRBV12-5 to TRBJ1-1; D remains ambiguous. V was trimmed by 6 bases and J by 4 bases, leaving 18 bases between them. The germline V gene encodes CDR1 LGHNT and CDR2 FRNRAP. CDR3 size: 15 residues. The CDR3 nucleotides are TGTGCTAGTGGCCCGACGCAGATCTCAGGCACTGAAGCTTTCTTT. As protein: CASGPTQISGTEAFF. The variable domain in full, with the rest retrieved from reference TRBV12-5 and TRBJ1-1, is DARVTQTPRHKVTEMGQEVTMRCQPILGHNTVFWYRQTMMQGLELLAYFRNRAPLDDSGMPKDRFSAEMPDATLATLKIQPSEPRDSAVYFCASGPTQISGTEAFFGQGTRLTVV.

This clone was seen only once. The rearrangement links TRBV5-1 to TRBJ2-1; 8 bases are shared with TRBD1. This CDR3 has 15 amino acids. Germline CDR1 reads SGHRS; CDR2 reads YFSETQ. V was pared by 4 bases and J by 6 bases, with 9 bases of the junction left unmatched. The CDR3 loop reads CASSLGQVNVNEQFF. In DNA form, the CDR3 reads TGCGCCAGCAGCCTGGGACAGGTCAACGTCAATGAGCAGTTCTTC. Full variable domain (rest looked up from reference TRBV5-1 and TRBJ2-1): KAGVTQTPRYLIKTRGQQVTLSCSPISGHRSVSWYQQTPGQGLQFLFEYFSETQRNKGNFPGRFSGRQFSNSRSEMNVSTLELGDSALYLCASSLGQVNVNEQFFGPGTRLTVL.

The chain recombines TRBV12-3 or TRBV12-4 with TRBJ2-2, with D tentatively TRBD2 (6 bases). This CDR3 contains 13 residues. Trimming took 8 bases from V and 7 from J, leaving 14 bases between them. CDR3 residues: CASLPAGRGELFF. In DNA form, the CDR3 reads TGTGCCAGCCTCCCAGCGGGCCGCGGGGAGCTGTTTTTT.

The V call is TRBV19, the J call TRBJ1-1, with TRBD1 as a possible D gene (5 bases). Trimming pared 5 bases from V and 1 base from J, leaving 14 bases between. Germline V CDR1 and CDR2: LNHDA, SQIVND (reference sequence). This CDR3 spans 15 amino acids. The CDR3 protein is CASSGGLRGNTEAFF. The CDR3 DNA follows: TGTGCCAGTAGTGGAGGGTTAAGGGGGAACACTGAAGCTTTCTTT.

The DNA for the CDR3 is TGTGCCAGTAGCGAAGATACGAGGTCACCCCTCCACTTT. Translating gives CASSEDTRSPLHF. The chain is built from TRBV19 and TRBJ1-6; D not resolved. The CDR3 is 13 residues long. CDR1 is LNHDA and CDR2 is SQIVND in the germline V gene (reference sequence). Trimming cost V 6 bases and J 10 bases, with 13 bases left between them.